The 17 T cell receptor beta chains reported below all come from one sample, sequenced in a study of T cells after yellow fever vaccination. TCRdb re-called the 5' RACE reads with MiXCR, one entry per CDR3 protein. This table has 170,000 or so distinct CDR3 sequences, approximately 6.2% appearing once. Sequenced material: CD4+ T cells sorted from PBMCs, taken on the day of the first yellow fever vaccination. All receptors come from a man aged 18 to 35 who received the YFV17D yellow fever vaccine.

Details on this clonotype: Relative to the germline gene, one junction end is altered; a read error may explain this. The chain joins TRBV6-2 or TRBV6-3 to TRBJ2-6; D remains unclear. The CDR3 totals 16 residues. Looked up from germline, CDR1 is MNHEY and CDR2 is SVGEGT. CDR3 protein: CASIYSASPGANVLTF. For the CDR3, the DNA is TGTGCCAGCATTTACTCAGCGTCCCCTGGGGCCAACGTCCTGACTTTC.

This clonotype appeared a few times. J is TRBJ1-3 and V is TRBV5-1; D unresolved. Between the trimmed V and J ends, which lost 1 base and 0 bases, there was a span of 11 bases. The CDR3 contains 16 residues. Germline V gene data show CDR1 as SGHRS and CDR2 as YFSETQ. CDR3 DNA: TGCGCCAGCAGCTTGTTAGGCAGTTACTCTGGAAACACCATATATTTT. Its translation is CASSLLGSYSGNTIYF.

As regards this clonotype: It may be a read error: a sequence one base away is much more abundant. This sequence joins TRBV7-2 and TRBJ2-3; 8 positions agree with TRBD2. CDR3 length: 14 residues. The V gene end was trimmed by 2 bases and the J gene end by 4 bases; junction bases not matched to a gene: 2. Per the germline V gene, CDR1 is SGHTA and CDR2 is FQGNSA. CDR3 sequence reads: CASSLTGGPDTQYF. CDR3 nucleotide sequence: TGTGCCAGCAGCTTAACGGGGGGGCCAGATACGCAGTATTTT.

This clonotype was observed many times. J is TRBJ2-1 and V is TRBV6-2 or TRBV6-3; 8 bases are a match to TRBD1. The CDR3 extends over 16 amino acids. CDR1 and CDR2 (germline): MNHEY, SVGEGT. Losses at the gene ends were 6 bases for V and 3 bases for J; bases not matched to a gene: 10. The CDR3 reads CASSKITGGSYNEQFF. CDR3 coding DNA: TGTGCCAGCAGCAAAATAACAGGGGGGAGCTACAATGAGCAGTTCTTC.

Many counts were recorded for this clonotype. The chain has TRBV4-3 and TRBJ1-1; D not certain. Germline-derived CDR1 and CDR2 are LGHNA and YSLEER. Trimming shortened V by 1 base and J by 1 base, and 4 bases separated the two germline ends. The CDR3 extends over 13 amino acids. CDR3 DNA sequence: TGCGCCAGCAGCCAAGGCAGGAACACTGAAGCTTTCTTT. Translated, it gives CASSQGRNTEAFF.

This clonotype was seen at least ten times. In nucleotides, the CDR3 is TGTGCCAGCAGCTCCCTACAGGGTCCGAACACTGAAGCTTTCTTT. Amino acids: CASSSLQGPNTEAFF. J is TRBJ1-1 and V is TRBV7-8; a weak D match, TRBD1 (6 bases). Trimming left V 4 bases short and J 1 base short, with 13 bases between. Germline V gene data show CDR1 as SGHVS and CDR2 as FQNEAQ. The CDR3 contains 15 residues.

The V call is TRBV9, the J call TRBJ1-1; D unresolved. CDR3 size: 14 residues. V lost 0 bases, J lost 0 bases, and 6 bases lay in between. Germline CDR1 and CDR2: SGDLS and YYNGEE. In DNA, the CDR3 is TGTGCCAGCAGCGTAGACGCCATGAACACTGAAGCTTTCTTT. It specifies CASSVDAMNTEAFF.

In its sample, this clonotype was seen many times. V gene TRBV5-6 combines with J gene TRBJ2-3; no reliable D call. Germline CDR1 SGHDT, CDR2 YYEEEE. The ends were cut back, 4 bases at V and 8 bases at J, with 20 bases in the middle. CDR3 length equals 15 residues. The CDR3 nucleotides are TGTGCCAGCAGCCCAACGGGCAGGTCATTTGGTACGCAGTATTTT. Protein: CASSPTGRSFGTQYF.

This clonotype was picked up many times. CDR3: CASSYTPVGKNSPLHF. In DNA, the CDR3 is TGTGCCAGCAGTTACACACCGGTCGGGAAAAATTCACCCCTCCACTTT. The chain has TRBV6-5 and TRBJ1-6; D gene unclear. Trimming left V 2 bases short and J 7 bases short, with 15 bases between. Germline values: CDR1 MNHEY, CDR2 SVGAGI. CDR3 size: 16 residues.

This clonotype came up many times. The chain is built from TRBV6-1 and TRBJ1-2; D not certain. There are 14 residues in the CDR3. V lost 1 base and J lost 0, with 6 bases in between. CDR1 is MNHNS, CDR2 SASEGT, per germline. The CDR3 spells CASSEGGTNYGYTF. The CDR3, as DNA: TGTGCCAGCAGTGAAGGAGGCACTAACTATGGCTACACCTTC.

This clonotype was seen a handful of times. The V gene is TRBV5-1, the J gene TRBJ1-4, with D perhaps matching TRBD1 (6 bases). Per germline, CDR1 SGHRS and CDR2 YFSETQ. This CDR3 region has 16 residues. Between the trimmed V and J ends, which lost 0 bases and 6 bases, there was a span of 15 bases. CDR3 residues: CASSLGGHIGYEKLFF. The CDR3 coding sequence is TGCGCCAGCAGCTTGGGGGGACACATAGGATATGAAAAACTGTTTTTT.

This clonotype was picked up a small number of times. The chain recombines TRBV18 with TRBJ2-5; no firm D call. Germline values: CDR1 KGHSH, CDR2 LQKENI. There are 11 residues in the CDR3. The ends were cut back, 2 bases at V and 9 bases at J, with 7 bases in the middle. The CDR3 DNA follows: TGTGCCAGCTCACCATCAGCCCCCCAGTACTTC. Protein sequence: CASSPSAPQYF.

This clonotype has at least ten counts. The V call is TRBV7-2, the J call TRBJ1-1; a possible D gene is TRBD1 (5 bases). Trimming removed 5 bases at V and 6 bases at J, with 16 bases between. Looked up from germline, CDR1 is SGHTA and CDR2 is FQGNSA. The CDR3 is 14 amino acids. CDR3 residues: CASSPAAGDAEAFF. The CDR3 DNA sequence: TGTGCCAGCAGCCCCGCCGCCGGGGACGCTGAAGCTTTCTTT.

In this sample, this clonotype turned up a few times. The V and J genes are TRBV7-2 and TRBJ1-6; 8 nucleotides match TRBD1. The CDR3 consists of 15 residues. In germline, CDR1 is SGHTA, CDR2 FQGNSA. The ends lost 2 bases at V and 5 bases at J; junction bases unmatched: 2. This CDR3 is CASSLQGADNSPLHF. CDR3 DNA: TGTGCCAGCAGCTTACAGGGGGCTGATAATTCACCCCTCCACTTT.

CDR3 nucleotide sequence: TGTGCCAGCAGCTCCCGAGGAGTGGACAGGGGTTCTGGGGCCAACGTCCTGACTTTC. Translating it yields CASSSRGVDRGSGANVLTF. The rearrangement joins TRBV11-2 to TRBJ2-6; 9 bases align to TRBD1. CDR1 SGHAT and CDR2 FQNNGV come from the germline V gene. The CDR3 is made up of 19 amino acids. The V and J ends lost 4 bases and 1 base, in that order; junction bases with no gene match: 11.

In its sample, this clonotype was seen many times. The CDR3 nucleotides read TGTGCCAGCAGCCACGGGACTAGCGGAGACACAGATACGCAGTATTTT. Translating gives CASSHGTSGDTDTQYF. V usage is TRBV11-2 and J usage is TRBJ2-3; 11 bases line up with TRBD2. Germline CDR1 reads SGHAT; CDR2 reads FQNNGV. The J segment lost 2 bases and the V segment lost 5 bases, leaving 6 bases of the junction unmatched. This CDR3 is 16 amino acids long.

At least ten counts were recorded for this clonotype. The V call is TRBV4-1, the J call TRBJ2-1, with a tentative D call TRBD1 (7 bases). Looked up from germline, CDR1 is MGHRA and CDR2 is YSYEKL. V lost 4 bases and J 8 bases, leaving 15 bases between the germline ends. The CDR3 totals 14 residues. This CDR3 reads CASSRQGGVDEQFF. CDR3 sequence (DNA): TGCGCCAGCAGCCGCCAGGGGGGAGTCGATGAGCAGTTCTTC.